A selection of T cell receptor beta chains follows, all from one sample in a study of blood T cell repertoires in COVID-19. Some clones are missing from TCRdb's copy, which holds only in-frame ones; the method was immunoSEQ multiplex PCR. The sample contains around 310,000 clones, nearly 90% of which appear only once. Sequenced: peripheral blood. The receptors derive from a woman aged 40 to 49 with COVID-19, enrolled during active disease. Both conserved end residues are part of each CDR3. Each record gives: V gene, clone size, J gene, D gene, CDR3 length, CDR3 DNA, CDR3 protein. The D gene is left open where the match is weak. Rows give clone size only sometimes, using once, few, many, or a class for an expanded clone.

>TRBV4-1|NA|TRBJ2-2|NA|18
TGCGCCAGCAGCCAAGATGAACTATTACAGGGATCGGGCGGGGAGCTGTTTTTT
CASSQDELLQGSGGELFF
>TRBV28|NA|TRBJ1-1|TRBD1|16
TGTGCCAGCAGTTCGGGACAGGGGGCAAGCAGCGCTGAAGCTTTCTTT
CASSSGQGASSAEAFF
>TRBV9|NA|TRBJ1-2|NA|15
TGTGCCAGCAGCGCGGGGTCGGACAGCTACTATGGCTACACCTTC
CASSAGSDSYYGYTF
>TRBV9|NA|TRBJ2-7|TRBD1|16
TGTGCCAGCAGCGTCTCAACCGGGACAGGCCCCTACGAGCAGTACTTC
CASSVSTGTGPYEQYF
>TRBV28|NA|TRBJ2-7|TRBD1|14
TGTGCCAGCAGTCGACAGGGGCCGGTGAGCGAGCAGTACTTC
CASSRQGPVSEQYF
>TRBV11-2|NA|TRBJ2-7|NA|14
TGTGCCAGCAGCTCTAATAGTGGGAGTCCCGAGCAGTACTTC
CASSSNSGSPEQYF
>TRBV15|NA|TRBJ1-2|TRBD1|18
TGTGCCACCAGCAGACAGACACAGGGGGTCGGATCTAACTATGGCTACACCTTC
CATSRQTQGVGSNYGYTF
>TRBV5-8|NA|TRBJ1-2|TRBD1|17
TGTGCCAGCAGCGGACCGGGACAGCTAAACTCTAACTATGGCTACACCTTC
CASSGPGQLNSNYGYTF
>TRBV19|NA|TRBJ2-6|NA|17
TGTGCCAGTAGTATAGGGGACTCCGACTCTGGGGCCAACGTCCTGACTTTC
CASSIGDSDSGANVLTF
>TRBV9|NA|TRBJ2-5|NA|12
TGTGCCAGCAGCGGGCAGTGGGAGACCCAGTACTTC
CASSGQWETQYF
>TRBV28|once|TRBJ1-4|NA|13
TGTGCCAGCAGTAGACAGCCCAATGAAAAACTGTTTTTT
CASSRQPNEKLFF
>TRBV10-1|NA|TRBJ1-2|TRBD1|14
TGCGCCAGCAGTGAGGGGTACAGGGGGAAGGGCTACACCTTC
CASSEGYRGKGYTF
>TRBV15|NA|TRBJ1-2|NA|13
TGTGCCACCAGCAGAGAAATCCGAGGTGGCTACACCTTC
CATSREIRGGYTF
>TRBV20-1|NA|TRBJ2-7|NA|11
TGCAGTGCCGCTAACTCCTACGAGCAGTACTTC
CSAANSYEQYF
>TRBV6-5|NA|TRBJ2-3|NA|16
TGTGCCAGCAGTTACGTAGGGACTCCTCGCACAGATACGCAGTATTTT
CASSYVGTPRTDTQYF
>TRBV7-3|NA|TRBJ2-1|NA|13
TGTGCCAGCAGCTTATCGTCCTACAATGAGCAGTTCTTC
CASSLSSYNEQFF
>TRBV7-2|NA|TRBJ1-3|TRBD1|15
TGTGCCAGCAGCTTCCAGGGGGCGAAAGGAAACACCATATATTTT
CASSFQGAKGNTIYF
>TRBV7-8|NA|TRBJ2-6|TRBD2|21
TGTGCCAGCAGCCCTAGAGGGAGAACTGGACTAGCGGGGGGTGGGGCCAACGTCCTGACTTTC
CASSPRGRTGLAGGGANVLTF
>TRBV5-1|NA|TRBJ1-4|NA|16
TGCGCCAGCAGCTACCTAAACAGTGCAACTAATGAAAAACTGTTTTTT
CASSYLNSATNEKLFF
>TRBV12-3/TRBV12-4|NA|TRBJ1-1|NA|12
TGTGCCAGCACCTTTAGCCTCACTGAAGCTTTCTTT
CASTFSLTEAFF
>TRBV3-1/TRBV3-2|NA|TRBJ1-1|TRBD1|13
TGTGCCAGCAGCATCGACAGGGGACCTGAAGCTTTCTTT
CASSIDRGPEAFF
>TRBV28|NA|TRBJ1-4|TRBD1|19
TGTGCCAGCTACCGGGACAGGGACTCTAACCCCCATTCTAATGAAAAACTGTTTTTT
CASYRDRDSNPHSNEKLFF
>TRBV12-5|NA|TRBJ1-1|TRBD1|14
TGTGCTAGTGCCACACAGGGGATGAACACTGAAGCTTTCTTT
CASATQGMNTEAFF
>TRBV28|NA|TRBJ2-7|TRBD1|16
TGTGCCAGCAGTCCCTCTTTTGGACAGGGGATCCACGAGCAGTACTTC
CASSPSFGQGIHEQYF
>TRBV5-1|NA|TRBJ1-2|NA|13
TGCGCCAGCAGCTTGGGCGGGACGTATGGCTACACCTTC
CASSLGGTYGYTF
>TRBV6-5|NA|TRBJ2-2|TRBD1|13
TGTACTAGAAACAGGGGGAACACCGGGGAGCTGTTTTTT
CTRNRGNTGELFF
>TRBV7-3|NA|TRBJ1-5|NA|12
TGTGCCAGCAGCTTTTCCCCGGGGCCCCAGCATTTT
CASSFSPGPQHF
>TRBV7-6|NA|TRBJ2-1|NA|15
TGTGCCAGCAGCTTAACAGCCTACTCTTACAATGAGCAGTTCTTC
CASSLTAYSYNEQFF
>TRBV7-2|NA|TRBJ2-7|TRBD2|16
TGTGCCAGCAGCTCTGAAGGACTAGCGCGCTCCTACGAGCAGTACTTC
CASSSEGLARSYEQYF
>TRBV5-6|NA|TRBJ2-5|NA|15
TGTGCCAGCAGCTTATCACAGGGCTTCGGAGAGACCCAGTACTTC
CASSLSQGFGETQYF
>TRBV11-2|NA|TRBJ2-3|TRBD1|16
TGTGCCAGCAGCTCTGGGATCAAGACAGGGACAGATACGCAGTATTTT
CASSSGIKTGTDTQYF
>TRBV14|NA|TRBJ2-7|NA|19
TGTGCCAGCAGCCAAGATTGGCCCATGGGGGGGGCGAGCTCCTACGAGCAGTACTTC
CASSQDWPMGGASSYEQYF
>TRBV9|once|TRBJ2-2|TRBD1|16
TGTGCCAGCAGCGTCGGGTGGGACAGGGGCACCGGGGAGCTGTTTTTT
CASSVGWDRGTGELFF
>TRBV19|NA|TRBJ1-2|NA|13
TGTGCCAGTAGTATGGGGGCTTGGTATGGCTACACCTTC
CASSMGAWYGYTF
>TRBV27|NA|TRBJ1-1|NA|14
TGTGCCAGCATGGTTTGGGGGGGTGACACTGAAGCTTTCTTT
CASMVWGGDTEAFF
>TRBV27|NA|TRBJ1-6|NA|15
TGTGCCAGCAGTTTGACCACAGGGATTAATTCACCCCTCCACTTT
CASSLTTGINSPLHF
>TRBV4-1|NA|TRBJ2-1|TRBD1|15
TGCGCCAGCAGGGACACAGGGGATAACGATTATGAGCAGTTCTTC
CASRDTGDNDYEQFF
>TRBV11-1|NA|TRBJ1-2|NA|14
TGTGCCAGCAGTCCTACAGGGATCCAGTATGGCTACACCTTC
CASSPTGIQYGYTF
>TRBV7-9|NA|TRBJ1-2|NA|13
TGTGCCAGCAGCCTAGGACAGAATAGTGGCTACACCTTC
CASSLGQNSGYTF
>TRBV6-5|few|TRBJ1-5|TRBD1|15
TGTGCCAGCAGTTGGGACAGAGAGGGCAATCAGCCCCAGCATTTT
CASSWDREGNQPQHF
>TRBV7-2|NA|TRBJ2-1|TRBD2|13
TGTGCCAGTCGACTAGCTCGTCGCAATGAGCAGTTCTTC
CASRLARRNEQFF
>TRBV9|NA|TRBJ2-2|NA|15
TGTGCCAGCAGCGTAGGGGGGCTAAACACCGGGGAGCTGTTTTTT
CASSVGGLNTGELFF
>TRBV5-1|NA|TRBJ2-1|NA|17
TGCGCCAGCAGCTTGCCAGGGGTAAGCGCGGGTTTCAATGAGCAGTTCTTC
CASSLPGVSAGFNEQFF
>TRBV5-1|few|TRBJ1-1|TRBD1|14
TGCGCCAGCAGCTGGGACAGGGGGAACACTGAAGCTTTCTTT
CASSWDRGNTEAFF
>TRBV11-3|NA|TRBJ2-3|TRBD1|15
TGTGCCAGCAGCTTAGGGACAGGGGGCGCAGATACGCAGTATTTT
CASSLGTGGADTQYF
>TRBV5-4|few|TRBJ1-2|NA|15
TGTGCCAGCAGCTTGGGTCAGGGCGGTTACTATGGCTACACCTTC
CASSLGQGGYYGYTF
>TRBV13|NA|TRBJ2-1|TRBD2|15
TGTGCCAGCAGCGAGCGGGACGGGATCTACAATGAGCAGTTCTTC
CASSERDGIYNEQFF
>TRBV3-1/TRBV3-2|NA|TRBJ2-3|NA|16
TGTGCCAGCAGCCAGGTAGCAGGCAACCCAGGGGATACGCAGTATTTT
CASSQVAGNPGDTQYF
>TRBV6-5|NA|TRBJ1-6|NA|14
TGTGCCAGCAGTTACTCGATCAGGAATTCACCCCTCCACTTT
CASSYSIRNSPLHF
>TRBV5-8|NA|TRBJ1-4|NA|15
TGTGCCAGCAGCGGAAGGACACGAAATCTGGAAAAACTGTTTTTT
CASSGRTRNLEKLFF
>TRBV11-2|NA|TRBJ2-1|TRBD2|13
TGTGCCACCCGGACTAGCAGCTACAATGAGCAGTTCTTC
CATRTSSYNEQFF
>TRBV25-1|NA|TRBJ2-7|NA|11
TGTGCCAGCAGTGAATTATCCGAGCAGTACTTC
CASSELSEQYF
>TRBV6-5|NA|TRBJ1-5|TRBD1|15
TGTGCCAGCAGCAGGGACAGGGGAGCGTTGCAGCCCCAGCATTTT
CASSRDRGALQPQHF
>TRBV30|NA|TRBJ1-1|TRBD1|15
TGTGCCTGGAGCTCGTGGACAGGGTTAGGCACTGAAGCTTTCTTT
CAWSSWTGLGTEAFF
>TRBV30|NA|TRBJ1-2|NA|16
TGTGCCTGGAATAGGGCATGGGGGCGATCAATACATGGCTACACCTTC
CAWNRAWGRSIHGYTF
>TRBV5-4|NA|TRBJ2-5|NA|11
TGTGCCAGCTCAAATCAAGAGACCCAGTACTTC
CASSNQETQYF
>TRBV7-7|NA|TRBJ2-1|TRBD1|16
TGTGCTAGCAGCTTAAGCAACAGGGGGCCCTACAATGAGCAGTTCTTC
CASSLSNRGPYNEQFF
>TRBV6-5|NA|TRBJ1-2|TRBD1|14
TGTGCCAGCAGTCAGACAGGGCTTGGCTATGGCTACACCTTC
CASSQTGLGYGYTF
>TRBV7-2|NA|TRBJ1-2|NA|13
TGTGCCAGCAGCCCATACAGGGATGGTGGCTACACCTTC
CASSPYRDGGYTF